This entry lists 15 T cell receptor beta chains sequenced from one sample in a study of blood T cell repertoires in COVID-19. Profiled with immunoSEQ multiplex PCR; TCRdb holds only in-frame clones, not every one. The data show about 180,000 clones, with more than 65% seen just once and 13% to 15% held by the top ten. Material: PBMCs or T cells enriched from blood (not recorded which). These receptors were obtained from a man aged 50 or older who had recovered from COVID-19.

The rearrangement joins TRBV27 to TRBJ1-1; TRBD1 matches 7 bases. Germline CDR1 reads MNHEY; CDR2 reads SMNVEV (reference sequence). This CDR3 is 19 amino acids long. With V trimmed by 0 bases and J by 0 bases, 13 bases remained unmatched. The CDR3 sequence: CASSLSPWTGESMNTEAFF. CDR3 bases: TGTGCCAGCAGTTTATCCCCCTGGACAGGAGAATCCATGAACACTGAAGCTTTCTTT.

The V and J genes are TRBV6-5 and TRBJ2-3; D perhaps matches TRBD1 (6 bases). The CDR3 covers 14 residues. CDR1 is MNHEY and CDR2 is SVGAGI in the germline V gene. The ends were cut back, 2 bases at V and 2 bases at J, with 8 bases in the middle. The CDR3 region is CASSYGGHTDTQYF. The CDR3 DNA reads as TGTGCCAGCAGTTACGGGGGACACACAGATACGCAGTATTTT.

The chain recombines TRBV10-3 with TRBJ1-2; D possibly corresponds to TRBD1 (6 bases). V shed 4 bases and J shed 4 bases, with 16 bases lying between them. The CDR3 extends over 15 amino acids. Germline CDR1 and CDR2: ENHRY and SYGVKD. The CDR3 is CAISGQQGMLYGYTF. CDR3 nucleotides: TGTGCCATCAGTGGGCAACAGGGAATGCTCTATGGCTACACCTTC.

This clone was detected once. The chain is built from TRBV5-4 and TRBJ2-6; TRBD1 agrees at 8 bases. CDR3 length: 18 residues. V lost 5 bases to trimming and J lost 0 bases; unmatched junction nucleotides: 10. From germline, CDR1 is SGHNT and CDR2 YYREEE (reference sequence). The chain's CDR3 is CASSHRQGMGSGANVLTF. For the CDR3, the DNA is TGTGCCAGCAGTCACCGACAGGGGATGGGCTCTGGGGCCAACGTCCTGACTTTC.

V usage is TRBV23-1 and J usage is TRBJ1-2, with 7 nucleotides matching TRBD1. TRBV23-1 is identified as an open reading frame with a role that is uncertain. The J segment lost 4 bases and the V segment lost 4 bases, leaving 9 bases of the junction unmatched. CDR3 length equals 15 residues. CDR3 coding DNA: TGCGCCAGCAGTCCGGCGGGACAGTCCATCTATGGCTACACCTTC. Protein: CASSPAGQSIYGYTF.

This rearrangement joins TRBV7-9 to TRBJ1-4; tentatively, D is TRBD1 (5 bases). Germline V gene lookup returns CDR1 SEHNR and CDR2 FQNEAQ (reference sequence). This CDR3 has 14 residues. V shed 0 bases and J shed 7 bases, with 9 bases lying between them. The DNA of the CDR3 is TGTGCCAGCAGCTTAGCACAGGAAAGTGAAAAACTGTTTTTT. Translating it yields CASSLAQESEKLFF.

Written as DNA, the CDR3 is TGTGCCAGCTCACCACCCTCTAGGAACACTGAAGCTTTCTTT. It yields the protein CASSPPSRNTEAFF. This chain joins TRBV18 and TRBJ1-1; no firm D call. The CDR3 runs to 14 residues. With 0 bases removed from V and 1 base from J, the gap between germline ends came to 6 bases. CDR1 and CDR2 from the germline V gene are KGHSH and LQKENI. The complete variable domain, with remaining parts taken from reference TRBV18 and TRBJ1-1, reads NAGVMQNPRHLVRRRGQEARLRCSPMKGHSHVYWYRQLPEEGLKFMVYLQKENIIDESGMPKERFSAEFPKEGPSILRIQQVVRGDSAAYFCASSPPSRNTEAFFGQGTRLTVV.

CDR3 loop: CAWTRTADTEAFF. The CDR3 nucleotides are TGTGCCTGGACCAGGACAGCAGACACTGAAGCTTTCTTT. The chain combines TRBV30 with TRBJ1-1; possible D gene TRBD1, 6 bases. CDR1 and CDR2 (germline): GTSNPN, SVGIG (reference sequence). There are 13 residues in the CDR3. Trimming took 4 bases from V and 3 from J, leaving 12 bases between them.

V is TRBV3-1 (or the pseudogene TRBV3-2) and J is TRBJ1-2, with 7 bases that match TRBD1. CDR1 LGHDT and CDR2 YNNKEL come from the germline V gene (reference sequence). Germline trimming cut 0 bases from V and 5 bases from J; bases unmatched to any gene: 9. This CDR3 region has 16 residues. The CDR3 protein is CASSQDRDRRMYGYTF. CDR3 coding DNA: TGTGCCAGCAGCCAAGATCGGGACAGACGTATGTATGGCTACACCTTC.

The chain joins TRBV18 to TRBJ2-3, with TRBD1 matching over 11 bases. Germline V gene data show CDR1 as KGHSH and CDR2 as LQKENI. Trimming removed 2 bases from V and 10 bases from J; junction bases left unmatched: 8. The CDR3 runs 15 residues. The CDR3 loop reads CASSPRTGGEGAQYF. The CDR3 region has the DNA TGTGCCAGCTCACCAAGGACAGGGGGCGAAGGGGCGCAGTATTTT.

The chain employs TRBV6-5 and TRBJ1-2, with TRBD1 matching over 7 bases. The ends lost 7 bases at V and 0 bases at J; junction bases unmatched: 5. CDR3 length: 14 residues. Per germline, CDR1 MNHEY and CDR2 SVGAGI. CDR3 amino acids: CASTGTESNYGYTF. DNA for the CDR3: TGTGCCAGCACCGGGACAGAATCTAACTATGGCTACACCTTC.

The V gene is TRBV29-1, the J gene TRBJ2-1; D remains unclear. This CDR3 contains 14 residues. Trimming took 1 base from V and 6 from J, leaving 13 bases between them. Germline values: CDR1 SQVTM, CDR2 ANQGSEA. The CDR3 DNA sequence: TGCAGCGTTGAAGGCTCTATCTCCCCCAATGAGCAGTTCTTC. Residues: CSVEGSISPNEQFF.

The rearrangement uses TRBV6-5 and TRBJ1-5; the match to TRBD1 covers 7 bases. This CDR3 has 16 residues. The trim removed 2 bases at V and 0 bases at J, leaving 4 bases unmatched. The germline CDR1 and CDR2 sequences are MNHEY and SVGAGI. This chain's CDR3 is CASSYLDRDSNQPQHF. The CDR3, as DNA: TGTGCCAGCAGTTACCTCGACAGGGATAGCAATCAGCCCCAGCATTTT.

This clone was recorded once. The gene calls are TRBV30 and TRBJ2-1; 9 bases fit TRBD1. The CDR3 runs to 16 residues. The germline V gene has CDR1 GTSNPN and CDR2 SVGIG (reference sequence). V shed 0 bases, J shed 2 bases, and the junction held 5 bases outside the gene matches. This CDR3 is CAWSVLGTGTYNEQFF. The CDR3 DNA sequence: TGTGCCTGGAGTGTGCTAGGGACAGGGACCTACAATGAGCAGTTCTTC.

The chain uses TRBV5-4 and TRBJ1-2; 7 bases align to TRBD1. The germline CDR1 and CDR2 sequences are SGHNT and YYREEE (reference sequence). With 3 bases clipped from V and 3 bases from J, the junction kept 14 bases outside the gene matches. The CDR3 has 17 residues. The CDR3 sequence: CASSSGPWPQGDYGYTF. CDR3 bases: TGTGCCAGCAGCTCGGGGCCGTGGCCGCAGGGGGACTATGGCTACACCTTC.